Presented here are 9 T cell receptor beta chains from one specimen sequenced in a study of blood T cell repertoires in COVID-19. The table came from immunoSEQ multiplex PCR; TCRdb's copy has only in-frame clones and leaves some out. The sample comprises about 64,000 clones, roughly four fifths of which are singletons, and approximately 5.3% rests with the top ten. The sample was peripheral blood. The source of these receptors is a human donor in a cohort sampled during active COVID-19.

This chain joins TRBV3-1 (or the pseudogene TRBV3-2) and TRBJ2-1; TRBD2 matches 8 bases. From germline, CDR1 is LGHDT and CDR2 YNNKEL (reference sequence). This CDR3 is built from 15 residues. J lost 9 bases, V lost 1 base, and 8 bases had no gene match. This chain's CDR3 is CASSQGIGGAVEQFF. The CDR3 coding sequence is TGTGCCAGCAGCCAAGGTATCGGGGGGGCCGTTGAGCAGTTCTTC.

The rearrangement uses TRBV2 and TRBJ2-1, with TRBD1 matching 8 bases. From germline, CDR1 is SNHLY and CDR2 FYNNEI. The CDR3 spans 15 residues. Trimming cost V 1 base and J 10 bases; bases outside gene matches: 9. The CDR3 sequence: CASSEGSGQGWEQFF. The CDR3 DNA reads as TGTGCCAGCAGTGAAGGGTCCGGACAGGGTTGGGAGCAGTTCTTC.

CDR3 sequence (DNA): TGTGCCAGCAGCCGCGCAGGGGGCAGTGAAAAACTGTTTTTT. It translates to CASSRAGGSEKLFF. The V call is TRBV14, the J call TRBJ1-4, with 8 bases lining up with TRBD1. The trim removed 4 bases at V and 7 bases at J, leaving 5 bases unmatched. The length of the CDR3 is 14 residues. Looked up from germline, CDR1 is SGHDN and CDR2 is FVKESK.

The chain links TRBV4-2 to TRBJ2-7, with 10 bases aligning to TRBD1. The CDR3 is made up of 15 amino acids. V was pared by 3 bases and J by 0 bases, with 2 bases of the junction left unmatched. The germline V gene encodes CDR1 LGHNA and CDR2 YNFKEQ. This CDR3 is CASSQDRGFSYEQYF. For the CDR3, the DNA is TGTGCCAGCAGCCAGGACAGGGGGTTCTCCTACGAGCAGTACTTC.

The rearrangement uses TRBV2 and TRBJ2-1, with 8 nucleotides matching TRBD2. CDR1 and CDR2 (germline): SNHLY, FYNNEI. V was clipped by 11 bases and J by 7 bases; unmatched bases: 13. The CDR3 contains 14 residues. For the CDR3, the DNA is TGTGCCGATACCCGGGGACTAGGGGGTAATGAGCAGTTCTTC. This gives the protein CADTRGLGGNEQFF.

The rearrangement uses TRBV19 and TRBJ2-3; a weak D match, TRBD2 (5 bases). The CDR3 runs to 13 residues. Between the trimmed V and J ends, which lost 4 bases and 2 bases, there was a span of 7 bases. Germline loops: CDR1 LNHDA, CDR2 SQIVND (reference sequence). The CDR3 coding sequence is TGTGCCAGTAGTAAACGGGACACAGATACGCAGTATTTT. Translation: CASSKRDTDTQYF.

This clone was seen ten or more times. In DNA, the CDR3 is TGCGCCAGCGCCCTGGGTCAGGCTGGAAACACCATATATTTT. Encoded protein: CASALGQAGNTIYF. The rearrangement joins TRBV5-1 to TRBJ1-3, with D unclear. The CDR3 has 14 residues. Germline V gives CDR1 SGHRS, CDR2 YFSETQ. V gave up 7 bases and J gave up 2 bases, with 13 bases separating them.

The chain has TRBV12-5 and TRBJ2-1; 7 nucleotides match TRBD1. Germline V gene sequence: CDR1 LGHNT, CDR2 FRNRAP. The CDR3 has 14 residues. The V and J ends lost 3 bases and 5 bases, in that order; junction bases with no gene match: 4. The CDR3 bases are TGTGCTAGTGGTTTAGGACAGGACGACAATGAGCAGTTCTTC. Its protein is CASGLGQDDNEQFF. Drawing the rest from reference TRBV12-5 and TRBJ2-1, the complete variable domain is DARVTQTPRHKVTEMGQEVTMRCQPILGHNTVFWYRQTMMQGLELLAYFRNRAPLDDSGMPKDRFSAEMPDATLATLKIQPSEPRDSAVYFCASGLGQDDNEQFFGPGTRLTVL.

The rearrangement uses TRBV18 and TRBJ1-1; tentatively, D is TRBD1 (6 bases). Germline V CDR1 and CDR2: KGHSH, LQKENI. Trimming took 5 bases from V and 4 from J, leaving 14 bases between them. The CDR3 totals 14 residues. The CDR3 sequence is CASSDLRGVTEAFF. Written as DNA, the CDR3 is TGTGCCAGCTCAGACCTCAGGGGAGTCACTGAAGCTTTCTTT.